This T cell receptor beta chain is from a study of cytomegalovirus exposure and HLA in healthy donors. In the PCR, 60 Vbeta and 13 Jbeta primers were used. The assay was immunoSEQ multiplex PCR, and TCRdb's table has in-frame clones only and misses some. Of around 94,000 clones listed, around 80% are singletons. The CDR3 has 17 amino acids. The germline V gene encodes CDR1 SGHDT and CDR2 YYEEEE. The junction had 10 bases not matched to a gene; V was cut back by 2 bases and J by 4 bases. This sequence originates from a male donor in good health and CMV-seropositive. Sequenced input: PBMCs. This chain uses TRBV5-6 with TRBJ1-2, with TRBD1 identical over 11 bases. The CDR3 nucleotides are TGTGCCAGCAGCTTACAAGGACAGGGGGCTTATGGCTATGGCTACACCTTC. Its protein product is CASSLQGQGAYGYGYTF.